This T cell receptor (beta chain) was sequenced in a study of T cell changes during pregnancy in multiple sclerosis. The protocol was immunoSEQ multiplex PCR, while the TCRdb copy is restricted to in-frame clones and leaves out a portion. The sample shows roughly 100,000 clones, just over 90% of them seen only once. The CDR3 extends over 13 amino acids. V lost 2 bases, J lost 6 bases, and 1 base stayed unmatched. Germline V gene sequence: CDR1 MNHNY, CDR2 SVGAGI (reference sequence). The sequence was collected from a female donor with multiple sclerosis, enrolled in a pregnancy study. The chain carries TRBV6-6 and TRBJ1-2, with 9 bases aligning to TRBD1. Sequencing used peripheral blood, obtained after pregnancy. The CDR3 protein is CASSYRTGDGYTF. The CDR3 nucleotides are TGTGCCAGCAGTTACAGGACAGGGGATGGCTACACCTTC.